This TCR beta chain is from a study of T cell changes during pregnancy in multiple sclerosis. Profiling relied on immunoSEQ multiplex PCR, and the TCRdb table lists in-frame clones only, not all of them. The data show approximately 100,000 clones, around 93% seen once. Trimming took 7 bases from V and 6 from J, leaving 16 bases between them. The CDR3 spans 14 residues. Germline V gene sequence: CDR1 MNHEY, CDR2 SVGAGI. The specimen comprised peripheral blood, sampled after pregnancy. The TCR originated in a female donor with multiple sclerosis, enrolled in a pregnancy study. This rearrangement joins TRBV6-5 to TRBJ2-1; possible D gene TRBD1, 6 bases. CDR3 coding DNA: TGTGCCAGCAACCATCGAGGGGGTGGCAATGAGCAGTTCTTC. This sequence encodes CASNHRGGGNEQFF.